The 30 T cell receptor beta chains presented below share a single source sample, sequenced in a study of T cells after yellow fever vaccination. MiXCR, applied by TCRdb to the 5' RACE reads, yields one record per CDR3 protein. This table has tens of thousands of distinct CDR3 sequences, roughly 7.7% appearing once. This sample comprised CD8+ T cells sorted from PBMCs, obtained on the day of the yellow fever booster vaccination. The receptors derive from a man between 25 and 39 years old who received the YFV17D yellow fever vaccine.

V usage is TRBV7-9 and J usage is TRBJ1-3; weak D call: TRBD1 (5 bases). The CDR3 contains 14 residues. The V gene lost 5 bases and the J gene lost 3 bases, with 11 bases spanning the gap. Per germline, CDR1 SEHNR and CDR2 FQNEAQ (reference sequence). Here the CDR3 reads CASSQTGVGNTIYF. CDR3 bases: TGTGCCAGCAGCCAAACAGGTGTTGGAAACACCATATATTTT.

Only a few counts were recorded for this clonotype. V usage is TRBV29-1 and J usage is TRBJ1-1, with 7 bases lining up with TRBD1. The ends lost 3 bases at V and 11 bases at J; junction bases unmatched: 6. The V gene's germline CDR1 is SQVTM and CDR2 ANQGSEA. This CDR3 has 11 amino acids. The CDR3 DNA reads as TGCAGCGTTGACTTGACAGGGAAGGCTTTCTTT. It codes for CSVDLTGKAFF.

The chain recombines TRBV24-1 with TRBJ2-2; TRBD2 matches 12 bases. This CDR3 spans 17 amino acids. V lost 5 bases to trimming and J lost 1 base; unmatched junction nucleotides: 4. Germline CDR1 KGHDR, CDR2 SFDVKD. CDR3: CATSGLAGEKNTGELFF. CDR3 sequence (DNA): TGTGCCACCAGTGGACTAGCGGGAGAGAAGAACACCGGGGAGCTGTTTTTT.

V is TRBV20-1 and J is TRBJ2-7, with 9 bases that match TRBD1. This CDR3 has 16 residues. Germline CDR1 reads DFQATT; CDR2 reads SNEGSKA (reference sequence). V was clipped by 0 bases and J by 4 bases; unmatched bases: 10. The CDR3 protein is CSARDLGQGISYEQYF. Here the CDR3 DNA reads TGCAGTGCTAGAGATCTAGGACAGGGGATTTCGTACGAGCAGTACTTC.

This clonotype was seen ten or more times. CDR3 region: CSAPPSGGVDQYF. The CDR3 DNA reads TGCAGTGCCCCCCCCAGCGGGGGAGTGGACCAGTACTTC. This chain uses TRBV20-1 with TRBJ2-5; 8 bases match TRBD2. The junction had 13 bases not matched to a gene; V was cut back by 6 bases and J by 10 bases. There are 13 residues in the CDR3. Germline V CDR1 and CDR2: DFQATT, SNEGSKA (reference sequence).

The V call is TRBV12-3 or TRBV12-4, the J call TRBJ2-1, with D maybe TRBD1 (6 bases). CDR3 size: 13 residues. The V and J ends lost 7 bases and 4 bases respectively, with 11 bases between them. The CDR3 loop reads CASTLDRYNEQFF. In nucleotides, the CDR3 is TGTGCCAGCACCCTAGACAGGTACAATGAGCAGTTCTTC.

This chain uses TRBV19 with TRBJ1-1; D not resolved. CDR3 length: 12 residues. CDR1 is LNHDA, CDR2 SQIVND, per germline (reference sequence). The ends were cut back, 7 bases at V and 6 bases at J, with 12 bases in the middle. CDR3 sequence: CASTMGVAEAFF. CDR3 coding DNA: TGTGCCAGTACCATGGGAGTTGCTGAAGCTTTCTTT.

The sample holds a few counts of this clonotype. In nucleotides, the CDR3 is TGCAGTGCTAGAGATCATAAGACAGACTATGGCTACACCTTC. Translating it yields CSARDHKTDYGYTF. The chain employs TRBV20-1 and TRBJ1-2; tentative D call: TRBD1 (5 bases). CDR3 length equals 14 residues. V lost 0 bases, J lost 3 bases, and 11 bases lay in between. Germline loops: CDR1 DFQATT, CDR2 SNEGSKA (reference sequence).

Many counts were recorded for this clonotype. The chain has TRBV9 and TRBJ2-7; TRBD1 is a possible D gene (6 bases). V was clipped by 0 bases and J by 7 bases, with 14 bases between them. Germline CDR1 is SGDLS and CDR2 is YYNGEE. The CDR3 loop spans 14 amino acids. The CDR3, as DNA: TGTGCCAGCAGCGTAGGAACAGGGTTGACGGAGCAGTACTTC. Its translation: CASSVGTGLTEQYF.

This chain uses TRBV5-1 with TRBJ1-4, with D uncertain. Trimming shortened V by 4 bases and J by 10 bases, and 20 bases separated the two germline ends. CDR1 is SGHRS, CDR2 YFSETQ, per germline. The CDR3 has 15 residues. The CDR3 coding sequence is TGCGCCAGCAGCCTACTGGACTCCTCGGAGGGAAAACTGTTTTTT. This sequence encodes CASSLLDSSEGKLFF.

This clonotype turned up a few times. The CDR3 nucleotides are TGCGCCAGCAGCCAAGACCTGATGATAAAAGGGCCAGAGCAGTTCTTC. This encodes CASSQDLMIKGPEQFF. This chain joins TRBV4-1 and TRBJ2-1; no definite D call. Germline V gene sequence: CDR1 MGHRA, CDR2 YSYEKL. Trimming stripped 0 bases from V and 10 bases from J, with 19 bases between. The CDR3 runs to 16 residues.

This chain uses TRBV5-1 with TRBJ2-1; TRBD2 aligns across 8 bases. Germline loops: CDR1 SGHRS, CDR2 YFSETQ. V was clipped by 0 bases and J by 2 bases; unmatched bases: 1. This CDR3 region has 15 residues. The CDR3, as DNA: TGCGCCAGCAGCTTGGTAGCGGGGCCCTACAATGAGCAGTTCTTC. Its translation is CASSLVAGPYNEQFF.

At least ten counts were recorded for this clonotype. The V gene is TRBV20-1, the J gene TRBJ2-1; D may match TRBD1 or TRBD2 (5 bases each). Trimming took off 4 bases at V and 7 bases at J, with 14 bases between the two ends. The CDR3 is made up of 13 amino acids. CDR1 DFQATT and CDR2 SNEGSKA come from the germline V gene (reference sequence). CDR3 sequence reads: CSAKAARENEQFF. The CDR3 DNA reads as TGCAGTGCTAAGGCTGCCAGGGAGAATGAGCAGTTCTTC.

The chain has TRBV19 and TRBJ2-3, with 13 positions matching TRBD2. Germline trimming cut 4 bases from V and 6 bases from J; bases unmatched to any gene: 13. Looked up from germline, CDR1 is LNHDA and CDR2 is SQIVND (reference sequence). CDR3 length: 18 amino acids. CDR3 DNA: TGTGCCAGTAGTAAAGGACGAGGGACTAGCGGGACCCTCGATACGCAGTATTTT. Its protein is CASSKGRGTSGTLDTQYF.

The chain recombines TRBV19 with TRBJ2-1, with D possibly being TRBD1 or TRBD2 (5 bases each). Germline V gene lookup returns CDR1 LNHDA and CDR2 SQIVND (reference sequence). V lost 10 bases and J 5 bases, leaving 18 bases between the germline ends. The CDR3 has 14 residues. In DNA, the CDR3 is TGTGCCACCCGGTGGGGCAGCGGAAACAATGAGCAGTTCTTC. Translating it yields CATRWGSGNNEQFF.

This clonotype was observed a few times. The rearrangement joins TRBV7-9 to TRBJ1-2; weak D call: TRBD1 (6 bases). The V end was cut by 0 bases, the J end by 4 bases, with 15 bases between. This CDR3 is built from 16 residues. Germline V gene sequence: CDR1 SEHNR, CDR2 FQNEAQ (reference sequence). The chain's CDR3 is CASSLAGGQASYGYTF. The CDR3, as DNA: TGTGCCAGCAGCTTAGCGGGGGGGCAGGCGAGCTATGGCTACACCTTC. Looking up the rest from reference TRBV7-9 and TRBJ1-2 gives the full variable domain: DTGVSQNPRHKITKRGQNVTFRCDPISEHNRLYWYRQTLGQGPEFLTYFQNEAQLEKSRLLSDRFSAERPKGSFSTLEIQRTEQGDSAMYLCASSLAGGQASYGYTFGSGTRLTVV.

Ten or more counts support this clonotype. V gene TRBV10-3 combines with J gene TRBJ2-1; 10 positions agree with TRBD2. Per the germline V gene, CDR1 is ENHRY and CDR2 is SYGVKD. The CDR3 covers 15 residues. V lost 6 bases and J lost 7; bases outside the gene matches: 9. In nucleotides, the CDR3 is TGTGCCATCAGCGGAGGGACTAGCGTGAGGAATGAGCAGTTCTTC. Protein product: CAISGGTSVRNEQFF.

This sequence joins TRBV7-9 and TRBJ2-1; 8 positions match TRBD2. The CDR3 runs 16 residues. The V gene's germline CDR1 is SEHNR and CDR2 FQNEAQ (reference sequence). With 4 bases clipped from V and 7 bases from J, the junction kept 12 bases outside the gene matches. The CDR3 here is CASSSPGTRHKNEQFF. CDR3 sequence (DNA): TGTGCCAGCAGCTCTCCCGGGACTAGGCATAAAAATGAGCAGTTCTTC. The full variable domain, its missing parts supplied by reference TRBV7-9 and TRBJ2-1, is DTGVSQNPRHKITKRGQNVTFRCDPISEHNRLYWYRQTLGQGPEFLTYFQNEAQLEKSRLLSDRFSAERPKGSFSTLEIQRTEQGDSAMYLCASSSPGTRHKNEQFFGPGTRLTVL.

This clonotype was picked up a small number of times. The chain combines TRBV4-3 with TRBJ2-7; D not certain. V shed 0 bases and J shed 0 bases, with 6 bases lying between them. Germline CDR1 is LGHNA and CDR2 is YSLEER. The CDR3 sequence is 14 residues long. The CDR3 coding sequence is TGCGCCAGCAGCCAAGATGGCGACTCCTACGAGCAGTACTTC. This gives the protein CASSQDGDSYEQYF.

This clonotype appeared a few times. The genes are TRBV5-1 and TRBJ2-7, with TRBD1 as a possible D gene (6 bases). Germline CDR1 is SGHRS and CDR2 is YFSETQ. V gave up 7 bases and J gave up 2 bases, with 13 bases separating them. This CDR3 has 13 amino acids. In DNA form, the CDR3 reads TGCGCCAGCTCCCAGGGGTTCACCTACGAGCAGTACTTC. Its protein product is CASSQGFTYEQYF.

This chain uses TRBV15 with TRBJ2-1; 9 bases are shared with TRBD1. Germline CDR1 reads LNHNV; CDR2 reads YYDKDF (reference sequence). There are 14 residues in the CDR3. V shed 3 bases, J shed 9 bases, and the junction held 6 bases outside the gene matches. The CDR3 reads CATSRRGQGSEQFF. The DNA for the CDR3 is TGTGCCACCAGCAGGAGGGGACAGGGATCTGAGCAGTTCTTC.

This clonotype came up a few times. The genes are TRBV27 and TRBJ2-3, with 7 bases matching TRBD2. In germline, CDR1 is MNHEY, CDR2 SMNVEV (reference sequence). The CDR3 loop spans 15 amino acids. Unmatched junction bases numbered 6, after V lost 4 bases and J lost 2 bases. CDR3 residues: CASSSGTISTDTQYF. Here the CDR3 DNA reads TGTGCCAGCAGTTCGGGGACTATCTCCACAGATACGCAGTATTTT.

This clonotype was counted a few times. V and J are TRBV6-1 and TRBJ1-5; TRBD1 aligns across 7 bases. The J segment lost 3 bases and the V segment lost 9 bases, leaving 17 bases of the junction unmatched. The CDR3 sequence is 17 residues long. The germline V gene has CDR1 MNHNS and CDR2 SASEGT. As DNA, the CDR3 is TGTGCCAGGGGAGCCCGACAGGGAGAAGATAACAATCAGCCCCAGCATTTT. Translated: CARGARQGEDNNQPQHF.

This clonotype occurred a few times. The CDR3 protein is CSQMGLAGGNSYNEQFF. The CDR3 DNA is TGCAGTCAGATGGGACTAGCGGGAGGGAACTCCTACAATGAGCAGTTCTTC. This rearrangement joins TRBV20-1 to TRBJ2-1, with TRBD2 matching 16 bases. With V trimmed by 8 bases and J by 0 bases, 7 bases remained unmatched. The CDR3 loop spans 17 amino acids. Germline loops: CDR1 DFQATT, CDR2 SNEGSKA (reference sequence).

Many counts were recorded for this clonotype. The V call is TRBV27, the J call TRBJ2-7; D assignment may be TRBD1 or TRBD2 (5 bases each). V gave up 7 bases and J gave up 2 bases, with 12 bases separating them. Germline V CDR1 and CDR2: MNHEY, SMNVEV (reference sequence). CDR3 length: 13 amino acids. The DNA for the CDR3 is TGTGCCAGCAAAGGGACGGCCACCTACGAGCAGTACTTC. It translates to CASKGTATYEQYF.

The chain carries TRBV5-1 and TRBJ2-1, with TRBD2 matching 7 bases. CDR1 and CDR2 from the germline V gene are SGHRS and YFSETQ. The V gene end was trimmed by 5 bases and the J gene end by 2 bases; junction bases not matched to a gene: 4. This CDR3 is built from 14 residues. The DNA of the CDR3 is TGCGCCAGCAGTGGGGGGGTCACCTACAATGAGCAGTTCTTC. Amino acids: CASSGGVTYNEQFF.

This CDR3 reads CAWTPRGPEQYF. CDR3 DNA: TGTGCCTGGACCCCGCGGGGGCCCGAGCAGTACTTC. This chain uses TRBV30 with TRBJ2-7, with D maybe TRBD2 (7 bases). The V end lost 4 bases, the J end lost 6 bases, and 13 bases lay between the germline ends. The CDR3 sequence is 12 residues long. Germline V lookup: CDR1 GTSNPN, CDR2 SVGIG (reference sequence).

This clonotype showed up just a few times. The chain combines TRBV29-1 with TRBJ2-3, with a tentative D call TRBD1 (5 bases). The CDR3 covers 15 residues. Looked up from germline, CDR1 is SQVTM and CDR2 is ANQGSEA. Deletions cut 3 bases from V and 1 base from J, with 14 bases between. This CDR3 is CSVEASGLRTDTQYF. DNA of the CDR3: TGCAGCGTTGAGGCCTCAGGGCTGCGCACAGATACGCAGTATTTT.

The genes are TRBV4-3 and TRBJ2-1; 10 bases are a match to TRBD2. This CDR3 is 16 amino acids long. Losses at the gene ends were 0 bases for V and 4 bases for J; bases not matched to a gene: 3. Germline V gives CDR1 LGHNA, CDR2 YSLEER. CDR3 bases: TGCGCCAGCAGCCAAGAGGCAGCGGGAGGGTACAATGAGCAGTTCTTC. This sequence encodes CASSQEAAGGYNEQFF.

This clonotype was detected only a few times. The chain joins TRBV4-1 to TRBJ1-1, with D hard to call. The CDR3 sequence is 10 residues long. CDR1 is MGHRA and CDR2 is YSYEKL in the germline V gene. Trimming shortened V by 3 bases and J by 6 bases, and 2 bases separated the two germline ends. CDR3 DNA: TGCGCCAGCAGCCACTCTGAAGCTTTCTTT. It codes for CASSHSEAFF.